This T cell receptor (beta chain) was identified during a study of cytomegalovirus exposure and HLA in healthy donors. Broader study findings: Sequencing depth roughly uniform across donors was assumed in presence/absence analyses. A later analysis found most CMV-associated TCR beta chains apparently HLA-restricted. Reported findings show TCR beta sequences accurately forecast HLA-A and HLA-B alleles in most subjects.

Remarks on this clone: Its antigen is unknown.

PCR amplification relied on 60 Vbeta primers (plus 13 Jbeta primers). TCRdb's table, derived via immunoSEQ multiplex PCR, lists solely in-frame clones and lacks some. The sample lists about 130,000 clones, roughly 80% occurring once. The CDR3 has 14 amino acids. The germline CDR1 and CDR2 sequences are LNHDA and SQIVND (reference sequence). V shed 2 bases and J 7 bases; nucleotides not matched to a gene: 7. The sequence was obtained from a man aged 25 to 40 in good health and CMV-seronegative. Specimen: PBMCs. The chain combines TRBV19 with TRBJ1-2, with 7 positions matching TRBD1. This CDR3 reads CASSIRNRGSGYTF. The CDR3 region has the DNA TGTGCCAGTAGTATACGCAACAGGGGTAGTGGCTACACCTTC.